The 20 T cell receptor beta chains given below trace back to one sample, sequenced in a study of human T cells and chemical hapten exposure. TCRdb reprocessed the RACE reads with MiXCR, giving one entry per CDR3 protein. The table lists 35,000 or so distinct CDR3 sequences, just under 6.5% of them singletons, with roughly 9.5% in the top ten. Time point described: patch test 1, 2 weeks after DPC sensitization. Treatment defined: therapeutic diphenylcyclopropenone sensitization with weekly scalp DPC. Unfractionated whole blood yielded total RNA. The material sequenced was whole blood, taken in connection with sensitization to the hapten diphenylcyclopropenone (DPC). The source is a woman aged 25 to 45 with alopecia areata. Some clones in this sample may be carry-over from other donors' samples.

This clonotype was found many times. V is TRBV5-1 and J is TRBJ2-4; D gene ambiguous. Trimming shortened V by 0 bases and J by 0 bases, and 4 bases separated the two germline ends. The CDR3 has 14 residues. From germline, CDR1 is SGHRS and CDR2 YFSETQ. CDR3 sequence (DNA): TGCGCCAGCAGCTTGGACAGAGCCAAAAACATTCAGTACTTC. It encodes CASSLDRAKNIQYF.

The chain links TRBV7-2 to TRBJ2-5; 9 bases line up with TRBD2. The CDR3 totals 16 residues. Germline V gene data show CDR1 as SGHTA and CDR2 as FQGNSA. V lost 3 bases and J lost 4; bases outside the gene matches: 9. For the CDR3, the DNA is TGTGCCAGCAGCTTGAATGGGCGGGGGGGCCGAGAGACCCAGTACTTC. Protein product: CASSLNGRGGRETQYF.

This chain's CDR3 is CASSDIAGGPYNEQFF. CDR3 nucleotides: TGTGCCAGCAGTGACATAGCGGGGGGCCCTTACAATGAGCAGTTCTTC. The chain has TRBV12-3 or TRBV12-4 and TRBJ2-1, with 10 bases matching TRBD2. There are 16 residues in the CDR3. Trimming at V came to 5 bases and at J to 4 bases, leaving 8 bases not matched to a gene.

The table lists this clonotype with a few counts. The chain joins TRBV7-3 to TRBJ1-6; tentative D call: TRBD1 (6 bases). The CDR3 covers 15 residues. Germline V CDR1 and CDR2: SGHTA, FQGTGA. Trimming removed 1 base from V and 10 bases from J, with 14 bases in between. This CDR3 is CASSLNGGQGSPLHF. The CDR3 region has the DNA TGTGCCAGCAGCTTAAACGGGGGCCAGGGATCACCCCTCCACTTT.

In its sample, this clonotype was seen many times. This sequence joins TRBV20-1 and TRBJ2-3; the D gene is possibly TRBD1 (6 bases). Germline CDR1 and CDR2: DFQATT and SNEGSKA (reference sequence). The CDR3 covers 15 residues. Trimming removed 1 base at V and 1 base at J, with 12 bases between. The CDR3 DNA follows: TGCAGTGCTAGAGCCCTATGGGGGCGCACAGATACGCAGTATTTT. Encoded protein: CSARALWGRTDTQYF.

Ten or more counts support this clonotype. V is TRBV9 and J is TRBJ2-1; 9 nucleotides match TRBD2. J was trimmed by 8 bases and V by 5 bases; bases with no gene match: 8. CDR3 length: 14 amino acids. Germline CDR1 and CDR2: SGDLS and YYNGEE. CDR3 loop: CASSTRGLADEQFF. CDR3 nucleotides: TGTGCCAGCAGTACCCGGGGACTAGCTGATGAGCAGTTCTTC.

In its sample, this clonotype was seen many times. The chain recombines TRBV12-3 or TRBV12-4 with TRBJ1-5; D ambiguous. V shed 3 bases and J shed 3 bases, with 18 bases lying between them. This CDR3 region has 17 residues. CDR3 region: CASSFLNGVRLNQPQHF. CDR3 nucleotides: TGTGCCAGCAGTTTTTTGAACGGCGTCAGACTCAATCAGCCCCAGCATTTT.

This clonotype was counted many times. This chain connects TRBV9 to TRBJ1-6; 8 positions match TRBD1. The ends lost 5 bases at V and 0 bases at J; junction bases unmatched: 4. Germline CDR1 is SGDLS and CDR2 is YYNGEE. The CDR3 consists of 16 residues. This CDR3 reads CASRRTGSSYNSPLHF. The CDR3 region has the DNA TGTGCCAGCAGAAGGACAGGGAGCTCCTATAATTCACCCCTCCACTTT.

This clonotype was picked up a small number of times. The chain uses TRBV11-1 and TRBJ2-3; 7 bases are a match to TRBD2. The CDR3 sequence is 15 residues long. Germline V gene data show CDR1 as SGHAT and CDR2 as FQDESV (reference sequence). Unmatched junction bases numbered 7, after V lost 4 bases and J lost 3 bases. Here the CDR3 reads CASSSGGIRTDTQYF. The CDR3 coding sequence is TGTGCCAGCAGCTCCGGGGGGATTCGGACAGATACGCAGTATTTT.

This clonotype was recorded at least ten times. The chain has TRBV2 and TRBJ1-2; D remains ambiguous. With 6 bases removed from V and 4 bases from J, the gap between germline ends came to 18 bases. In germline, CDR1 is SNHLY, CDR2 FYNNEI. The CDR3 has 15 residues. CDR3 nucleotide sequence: TGTGCCAGCAGGGGATTATCCGCCGAGCTCTATGGCTACACCTTC. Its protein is CASRGLSAELYGYTF.

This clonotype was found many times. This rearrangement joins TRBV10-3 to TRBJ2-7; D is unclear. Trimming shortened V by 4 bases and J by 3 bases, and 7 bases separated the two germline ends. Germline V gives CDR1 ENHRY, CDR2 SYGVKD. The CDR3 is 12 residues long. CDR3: CAISVNSYEQYF. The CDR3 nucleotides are TGTGCCATCAGTGTCAACAGCTACGAGCAGTACTTC.

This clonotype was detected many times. This CDR3 is CASMAGGPKQYF. The CDR3 DNA reads as TGTGCCAGCATGGCGGGGGGCCCCAAGCAGTATTTT. The chain recombines TRBV12-3 or TRBV12-4 with TRBJ2-3; 8 nucleotides match TRBD2. This CDR3 contains 12 residues. With 7 bases clipped from V and 11 bases from J, the junction kept 8 bases outside the gene matches.

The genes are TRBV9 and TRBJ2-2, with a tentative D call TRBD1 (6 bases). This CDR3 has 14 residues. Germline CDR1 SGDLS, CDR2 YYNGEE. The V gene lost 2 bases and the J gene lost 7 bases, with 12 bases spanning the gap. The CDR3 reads CASSVGQGYGELFF. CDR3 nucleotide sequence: TGTGCCAGCAGCGTGGGGCAGGGGTACGGGGAGCTGTTTTTT. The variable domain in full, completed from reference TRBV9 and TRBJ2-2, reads DSGVTQTPKHLITATGQRVTLRCSPRSGDLSVYWYQQSLDQGLQFLIQYYNGEERAKGNILERFSAQQFPDLHSELNLSSLELGDSALYFCASSVGQGYGELFFGEGSRLTVL.

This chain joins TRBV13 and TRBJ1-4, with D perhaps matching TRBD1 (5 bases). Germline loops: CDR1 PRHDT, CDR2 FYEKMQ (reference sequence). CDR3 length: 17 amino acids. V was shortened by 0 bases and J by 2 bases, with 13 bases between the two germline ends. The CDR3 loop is CASSLGTGPGTNEKLFF. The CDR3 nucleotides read TGTGCCAGCAGCTTAGGTACAGGCCCTGGCACTAATGAAAAACTGTTTTTT.

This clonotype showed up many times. The CDR3 reads CSGRTDTYEQYF. DNA for the CDR3: TGCAGTGGACGGACGGATACCTACGAGCAGTACTTC. V gene TRBV20-1 combines with J gene TRBJ2-7; the D is unclear. Germline CDR1 and CDR2: DFQATT and SNEGSKA (reference sequence). This CDR3 spans 12 amino acids. Trimming removed 7 bases at V and 2 bases at J, with 12 bases between.

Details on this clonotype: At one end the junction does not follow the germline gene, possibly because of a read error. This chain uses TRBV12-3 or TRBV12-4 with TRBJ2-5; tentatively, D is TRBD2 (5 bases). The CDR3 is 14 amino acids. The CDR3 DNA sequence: TGTACCAGCAGTTTTGTAGCGATCCAAGAGACCCAGTACTTC. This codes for CTSSFVAIQETQYF.

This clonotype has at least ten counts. CDR3 DNA: TGCGCCAGCAGCCTATACCCGGGACAGGGTGGCTCACCCCTCCACTTT. Its translation: CASSLYPGQGGSPLHF. This chain uses TRBV4-1 with TRBJ1-6, with TRBD1 matching 9 bases. With 4 bases clipped from V and 10 bases from J, the junction kept 11 bases outside the gene matches. The CDR3 contains 16 residues. CDR1 MGHRA and CDR2 YSYEKL come from the germline V gene.

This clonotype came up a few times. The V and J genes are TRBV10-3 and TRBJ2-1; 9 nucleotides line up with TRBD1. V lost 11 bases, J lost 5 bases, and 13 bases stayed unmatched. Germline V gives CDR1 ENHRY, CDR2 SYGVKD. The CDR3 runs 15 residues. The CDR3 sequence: CAVRAGGQGNNEQFF. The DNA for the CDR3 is TGTGCCGTAAGAGCTGGGGGACAGGGCAACAATGAGCAGTTCTTC.

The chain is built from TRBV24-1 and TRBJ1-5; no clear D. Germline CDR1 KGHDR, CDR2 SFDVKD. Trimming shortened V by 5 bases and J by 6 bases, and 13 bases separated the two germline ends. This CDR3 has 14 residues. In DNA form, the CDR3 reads TGTGCCACCAGTGCAGCCAGGTCGGGTCAGCCCCAGCATTTT. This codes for CATSAARSGQPQHF.

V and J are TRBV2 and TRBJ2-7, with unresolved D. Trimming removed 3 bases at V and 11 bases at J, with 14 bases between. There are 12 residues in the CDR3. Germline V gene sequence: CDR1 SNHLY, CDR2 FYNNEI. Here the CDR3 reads CASSESEQRKYF. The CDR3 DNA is TGTGCCAGCAGTGAGTCTGAACAGAGAAAGTACTTC.